Following are 32 T cell receptor beta chains from one sample sequenced in a study of spatial heterogeneity in lung cancer. Time point described: blood at routine non-recurrence follow-up after resection. Material for sequencing was whole RNA from tumor, nontumor lung or frozen PBMC, left unsorted. MiXCR, applied by TCRdb to the 5' RACE reads, yields one record per CDR3 protein. The table includes roughly 120,000 distinct CDR3 sequences, 9% to 15% detected once. Sequencing used PBMCs, obtained at follow-up. These receptors all come from a male donor with early-stage non-small cell lung cancer.

In its sample, this clonotype was seen a few times. J is TRBJ2-1 and V is TRBV10-1, with 8 bases lining up with TRBD1. The CDR3 length is 15 residues. From germline, CDR1 is WNHNN and CDR2 SYGVQD (reference sequence). The J segment lost 5 bases and the V segment lost 6 bases, leaving 9 bases of the junction unmatched. CDR3 region: CASSKAGQENNEQFF. CDR3 nucleotide sequence: TGCGCCAGCAGCAAGGCGGGACAGGAGAACAATGAGCAGTTCTTC.

This chain joins TRBV7-9 and TRBJ2-7; no firm D call. The CDR3 covers 12 residues. Germline V gene lookup returns CDR1 SEHNR and CDR2 FQNEAQ (reference sequence). The V end was cut by 1 base, the J end by 4 bases, with 5 bases between. CDR3 loop: CASSLELYEQYF. The CDR3 DNA reads TGTGCCAGCAGCTTAGAGCTTTACGAGCAGTACTTC.

The rearrangement joins TRBV5-1 to TRBJ1-4; maybe TRBD1 (5 bases). CDR3 length: 13 residues. CDR1 is SGHRS and CDR2 is YFSETQ in the germline V gene. Trimming took 7 bases from V and 8 from J, leaving 15 bases between them. The CDR3 protein is CASGTGLGEKLFF. The DNA of the CDR3 is TGCGCCAGCGGCACGGGGCTCGGGGAAAAACTGTTTTTT.

The chain is built from TRBV5-1 and TRBJ1-2; no clear D gene. The germline gives CDR1 SGHRS, CDR2 YFSETQ. Trimming took off 3 bases at V and 0 bases at J, with 3 bases between the two ends. The CDR3 runs 12 residues. CDR3 nucleotides: TGCGCCAGCAGCTCCTCTAACTATGGCTACACCTTC. It is translated as CASSSSNYGYTF.

This clonotype showed up many times. V usage is TRBV4-3 and J usage is TRBJ2-6; perhaps D is TRBD1 or TRBD2 (5 bases each). In germline, CDR1 is LGHNA, CDR2 YSLEER. The CDR3 runs 17 residues. V shed 1 base and J shed 0 bases, with 10 bases lying between them. The CDR3 here is CASSQGGSSSGANVLTF. The CDR3 region has the DNA TGCGCCAGCAGCCAAGGGGGGAGCTCCTCTGGGGCCAACGTCCTGACTTTC.

This clonotype has at least ten counts. This sequence joins TRBV7-9 and TRBJ1-1; tentative D call: TRBD1 (5 bases). The germline CDR1 and CDR2 sequences are SEHNR and FQNEAQ (reference sequence). There are 14 residues in the CDR3. Trimming took 1 base from V and 0 from J, leaving 6 bases between them. The CDR3 is CASSLGGLNTEAFF. Here the CDR3 DNA reads TGTGCCAGCAGCTTAGGGGGCTTGAACACTGAAGCTTTCTTT.

This clonotype occurred a few times. V gene TRBV24-1 combines with J gene TRBJ2-1, with 14 bases aligning to TRBD2. V was pared by 6 bases and J by 9 bases, with 9 bases of the junction left unmatched. CDR1 and CDR2 (germline): KGHDR, SFDVKD. This CDR3 is built from 16 residues. The CDR3 is CATSRPTSGGAIEQFF. CDR3 nucleotides: TGTGCCACCAGTCGCCCGACTAGCGGGGGGGCCATTGAGCAGTTCTTC.

This clonotype was found a few times. The chain has TRBV20-1 and TRBJ2-1, with 9 bases aligning to TRBD2. Germline V gene sequence: CDR1 DFQATT, CDR2 SNEGSKA (reference sequence). V lost 0 bases and J lost 7; bases outside the gene matches: 7. This CDR3 region has 15 residues. This CDR3 is CSARELAGEGNEQFF. CDR3 in DNA: TGCAGTGCTAGAGAACTAGCGGGTGAGGGGAATGAGCAGTTCTTC.

This clonotype was recorded many times. The rearrangement links TRBV19 to TRBJ2-2; D possibly corresponds to TRBD2 (7 bases). Trimming cost V 9 bases and J 9 bases, with 20 bases left between them. This CDR3 comprises 14 residues. Germline values: CDR1 LNHDA, CDR2 SQIVND (reference sequence). The DNA of the CDR3 is TGTGCCAGCGCGTTCATAGGGGGGGCCCGGGAGCTGTTTTTT. The encoded protein is CASAFIGGARELFF.

The V and J genes are TRBV5-4 and TRBJ2-3, with D uncertain. The V gene's germline CDR1 is SGHNT and CDR2 YYREEE (reference sequence). Trimming took 2 bases from V and 2 from J, leaving 9 bases between them. The CDR3 runs to 14 residues. Here the CDR3 reads CASSFDTFTDTQYF. For the CDR3, the DNA is TGTGCCAGCAGCTTCGACACGTTCACAGATACGCAGTATTTT.

This clonotype was picked up a small number of times. The chain links TRBV5-1 to TRBJ2-7; D remains ambiguous. The CDR3 sequence is 12 residues long. Trimming left V 3 bases short and J 5 bases short, with 9 bases between. Germline CDR1 SGHRS, CDR2 YFSETQ. Written as DNA, the CDR3 is TGCGCCAGCAGCTCCCCGTCACACGAGCAGTACTTC. Translation gives CASSSPSHEQYF.

At least ten counts were recorded for this clonotype. The rearrangement joins TRBV30 to TRBJ1-2, with D uncertain. CDR3 length equals 14 residues. Germline lookup yields CDR1 GTSNPN and CDR2 SVGIG (reference sequence). The V and J ends lost 2 bases and 1 base respectively, with 11 bases between them. Here the CDR3 reads CAWSLGPSNYGYTF. The CDR3 bases are TGTGCCTGGAGTCTCGGACCGAGTAACTATGGCTACACCTTC. The variable domain in full, completed from reference TRBV30 and TRBJ1-2, reads SQTIHQWPATLVQPVGSPLSLECTVEGTSNPNLYWYRQAAGRGLQLLFYSVGIGQISSEVPQNLSASRPQDRQFILSSKKLLLSDSGFYLCAWSLGPSNYGYTFGSGTRLTVV.

V usage is TRBV9 and J usage is TRBJ2-5; TRBD2 agrees at 8 bases. CDR3 length equals 17 residues. V trimming: 3 bases; J trimming: 3 bases; junction bases outside the gene matches: 13. Germline V CDR1 and CDR2: SGDLS, YYNGEE. DNA for the CDR3: TGTGCCAGCAGCGCTGTCTTAGGGCCAGCGGGGGAAGAGACCCAGTACTTC. Its translation: CASSAVLGPAGEETQYF.

This clonotype occurred a few times. The gene calls are TRBV10-3 and TRBJ1-2, with D possibly matching TRBD1 (6 bases). CDR3 length: 14 amino acids. Trimming removed 11 bases at V and 0 bases at J, with 16 bases between. CDR1 is ENHRY and CDR2 is SYGVKD in the germline V gene. The CDR3 sequence is CAAHRDNANYGYTF. CDR3 in DNA: TGTGCCGCCCACCGGGACAACGCTAACTATGGCTACACCTTC.

This sequence joins TRBV29-1 and TRBJ1-1; D is perhaps TRBD1 (5 bases). Germline V gives CDR1 SQVTM, CDR2 ANQGSEA. The V end lost 8 bases, the J end lost 6 bases, and 16 bases lay between the germline ends. The CDR3 totals 12 residues. The CDR3 coding sequence is TGCAGCCTCGACCCCAGGGACTCTGAAGCTTTCTTT. It yields the protein CSLDPRDSEAFF.

The chain recombines TRBV20-1 with TRBJ1-5; TRBD1 matches 8 bases. With 6 bases clipped from V and 5 bases from J, the junction kept 12 bases outside the gene matches. Germline CDR1 and CDR2: DFQATT and SNEGSKA (reference sequence). The CDR3 covers 15 residues. The CDR3 nucleotides read TGCAGTGCCAATCGGGAAACAGGGGGATATCAGCCCCAGCATTTT. The encoded protein is CSANRETGGYQPQHF.

This clonotype appeared many times. The V and J genes are TRBV6-5 and TRBJ1-1; D is undetermined. This CDR3 contains 14 residues. The germline gives CDR1 MNHEY, CDR2 SVGAGI. Trimming shortened V by 6 bases and J by 0 bases, and 11 bases separated the two germline ends. CDR3 nucleotide sequence: TGTGCCAGCAGCCCGACGGTTATGAACACTGAAGCTTTCTTT. Translated, it gives CASSPTVMNTEAFF.

The rearrangement links TRBV18 to TRBJ1-1, with D unclear. CDR1 and CDR2 from the germline V gene are KGHSH and LQKENI. The CDR3 runs to 13 residues. V lost 0 bases and J lost 5, with 7 bases in between. CDR3 protein: CASSPPDRTEAFF. As DNA, the CDR3 is TGTGCCAGCTCACCACCTGATAGGACTGAAGCTTTCTTT.

This clonotype has a count of ten or more. The V and J genes are TRBV5-5 and TRBJ1-5; 12 nucleotides align to TRBD1. The CDR3 has 16 amino acids. Germline lookup yields CDR1 SGHKS and CDR2 YYEKEE (reference sequence). The trim removed 4 bases at V and 7 bases at J, leaving 9 bases unmatched. The CDR3: CASSHTGTGGRQPQHF. The CDR3 region has the DNA TGTGCCAGCAGCCATACGGGGACAGGGGGCCGGCAGCCCCAGCATTTT.

The rearrangement joins TRBV2 to TRBJ2-3; D is uncertain. Per the germline V gene, CDR1 is SNHLY and CDR2 is FYNNEI. CDR3 length: 12 residues. V was trimmed by 6 bases and J by 2 bases, leaving 6 bases between them. The CDR3 coding sequence is TGTGCCAGCAGCTACAACACAGATACGCAGTATTTT. Protein product: CASSYNTDTQYF.

This clonotype showed up many times. Germline and junction disagree at one end, which may indicate a read error. V usage is TRBV20-1 and J usage is TRBJ2-3; 7 bases are shared with TRBD1. The CDR3 sequence is 12 residues long. In germline, CDR1 is DFQATT, CDR2 SNEGSKA (reference sequence). The CDR3 DNA reads TGCAGTGCAAGAGGGGGCGCAGATACGCAGTATTTT. This sequence encodes CSARGGADTQYF.

Points on this clonotype: The missing conserved phenylalanine or tryptophan at the end of this CDR3 makes a read error likely. The limits of the CDR3 on the DNA are not certain, so only TCRdb's listed CDR3 is given. J is TRBJ1-1 and V is TRBV28; the table's D call, TRBD1, has no DNA check behind it. The germline CDR1 and CDR2 sequences are MDHEN and SYDVKM. The CDR3 is 13 residues long, counting both termini. CDR3 in amino acids: CASSPIVAGTPVC.

This clonotype was recorded at least ten times. The chain has TRBV7-8 and TRBJ1-6; D may be TRBD1 (6 bases). The CDR3 covers 18 residues. Per the germline V gene, CDR1 is SGHVS and CDR2 is FQNEAQ. Trimming stripped 7 bases from V and 5 bases from J, with 24 bases between. DNA for the CDR3: TGTGCCAGCACCCTAAGAATCCCAGGGGTAGATAATAATTCACCCCTCCACTTT. This translates into CASTLRIPGVDNNSPLHF.

Concerning this clonotype: The germline gene is not matched at one end of the junction; a read error may be the cause. This chain links TRBV7-9 with TRBJ2-7, with 7 bases lining up with TRBD1. Germline V gene data show CDR1 as SEHNR and CDR2 as FQNEAQ (reference sequence). The CDR3 runs to 15 residues. For the CDR3, the DNA is TGTGCCAGCACCTTATTTTCGACAGGGTCCTACGAGCAGTACTTC. Translating it yields CASTLFSTGSYEQYF.

This clonotype has a count of ten or more. The genes are TRBV10-3 and TRBJ2-1, with D unresolved. The CDR3 sequence is 13 residues long. The germline CDR1 and CDR2 sequences are ENHRY and SYGVKD. Trimming removed 0 bases at V and 9 bases at J, with 9 bases between. The CDR3, as DNA: TGTGCCATCAGTGAGTCTTTGGTAGGTGAGCAGTTCTTC. Its protein is CAISESLVGEQFF.

This clonotype was seen a handful of times. This chain links TRBV5-1 with TRBJ2-1; D is uncertain. V lost 4 bases, J lost 5 bases, and 10 bases lay in between. Germline CDR1 and CDR2: SGHRS and YFSETQ. The CDR3 runs 13 residues. The CDR3 nucleotides read TGCGCCAGCAGCGTTCGGGCCAACAATGAGCAGTTCTTC. Amino acid sequence: CASSVRANNEQFF.

Only a few counts were recorded for this clonotype. The chain combines TRBV7-3 with TRBJ1-3, with D unresolved. CDR1 and CDR2 (germline): SGHTA, FQGTGA. This CDR3 has 17 amino acids. V lost 4 bases to trimming and J lost 0 bases, with 16 bases between them. The CDR3 DNA is TGTGCCAGCAGCTCCGCAAAGGAGGAGGACTCTGGAAACACCATATATTTT. This encodes CASSSAKEEDSGNTIYF.

The CDR3 spells CASSKTGLAVYNEQFF. CDR3 sequence (DNA): TGTGCCAGCAGTAAAACTGGACTAGCGGTTTACAATGAGCAGTTCTTC. The rearrangement joins TRBV6-5 to TRBJ2-1; 10 bases are a match to TRBD2. With 5 bases clipped from V and 4 bases from J, the junction kept 8 bases outside the gene matches. Germline-derived CDR1 and CDR2 are MNHEY and SVGAGI. CDR3 length: 16 amino acids.

This clonotype was seen only a few times. This chain links TRBV14 with TRBJ2-7, with a weak D call TRBD2 (6 bases). Germline CDR1 SGHDN, CDR2 FVKESK. The CDR3 sequence is 14 residues long. The V end lost 4 bases, the J end lost 6 bases, and 16 bases lay between the germline ends. CDR3 region: CASSRWGVSFEQYF. The CDR3 nucleotides read TGTGCCAGCAGCCGGTGGGGGGTGAGTTTCGAGCAGTACTTC.

This clonotype was counted only a few times. The V gene is TRBV4-1, the J gene TRBJ1-1; D is unresolved. The germline CDR1 and CDR2 sequences are MGHRA and YSYEKL. This CDR3 comprises 14 residues. The germline V and J ends were trimmed by 1 base and 1 base, with 7 bases remaining between them. CDR3 residues: CASSQGRRNTEAFF. The CDR3 DNA follows: TGCGCCAGCAGCCAAGGACGGAGGAACACTGAAGCTTTCTTT.

The chain employs TRBV14 and TRBJ2-1; D is possibly TRBD1 or TRBD2 (5 bases each). The CDR3 loop spans 14 amino acids. Germline CDR1 is SGHDN and CDR2 is FVKESK. Trimming removed 4 bases at V and 8 bases at J, with 15 bases between. The CDR3 bases are TGTGCCAGCAGCCCGGTTACGGGGCGAGATGAGCAGTTCTTC. Protein: CASSPVTGRDEQFF.

This clonotype was counted once. The chain couples TRBV7-9 to TRBJ1-1; D is undetermined. Trimming removed 3 bases at V and 9 bases at J, with 14 bases between. This CDR3 is 13 amino acids long. CDR1 and CDR2 (germline): SEHNR, FQNEAQ (reference sequence). CDR3 amino acids: CASSFDSPRQAFF. The CDR3 DNA reads TGTGCCAGCAGCTTCGATTCTCCCCGACAAGCTTTCTTT.